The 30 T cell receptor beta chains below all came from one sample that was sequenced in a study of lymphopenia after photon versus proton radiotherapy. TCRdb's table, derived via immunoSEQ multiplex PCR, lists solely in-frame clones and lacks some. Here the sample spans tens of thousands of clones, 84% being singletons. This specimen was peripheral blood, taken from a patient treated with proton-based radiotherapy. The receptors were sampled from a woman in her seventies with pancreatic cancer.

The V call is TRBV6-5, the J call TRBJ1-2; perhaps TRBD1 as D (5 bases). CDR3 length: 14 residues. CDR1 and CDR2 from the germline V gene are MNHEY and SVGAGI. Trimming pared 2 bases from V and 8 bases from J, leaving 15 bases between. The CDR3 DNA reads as TGTGCCAGCAGTTACGAGGGGTCTAGGGGCGGCTACACCTTC. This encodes CASSYEGSRGGYTF.

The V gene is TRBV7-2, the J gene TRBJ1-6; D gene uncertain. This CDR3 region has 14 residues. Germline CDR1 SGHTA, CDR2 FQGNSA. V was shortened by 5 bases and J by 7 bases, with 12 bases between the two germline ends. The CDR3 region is CASSTEVGNSPLHF. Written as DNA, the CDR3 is TGTGCCAGCAGCACCGAGGTGGGGAATTCACCCCTCCACTTT. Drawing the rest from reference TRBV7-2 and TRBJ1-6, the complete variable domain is GAGVSQSPSNKVTEKGKDVELRCDPISGHTALYWYRQSLGQGLEFLIYFQGNSAPDKSGLPSDRFSAERTGGSVSTLTIQRTQQEDSAVYLCASSTEVGNSPLHFGNGTRLTVT.

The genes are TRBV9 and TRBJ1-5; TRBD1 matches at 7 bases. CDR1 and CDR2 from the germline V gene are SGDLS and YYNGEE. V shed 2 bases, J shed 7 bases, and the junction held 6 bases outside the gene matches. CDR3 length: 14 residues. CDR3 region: CASSVSGGVQPQHF. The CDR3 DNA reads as TGTGCCAGCAGCGTGTCAGGGGGTGTGCAGCCCCAGCATTTT. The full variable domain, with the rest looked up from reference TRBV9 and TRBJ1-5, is DSGVTQTPKHLITATGQRVTLRCSPRSGDLSVYWYQQSLDQGLQFLIQYYNGEERAKGNILERFSAQQFPDLHSELNLSSLELGDSALYFCASSVSGGVQPQHFGDGTRLSIL.

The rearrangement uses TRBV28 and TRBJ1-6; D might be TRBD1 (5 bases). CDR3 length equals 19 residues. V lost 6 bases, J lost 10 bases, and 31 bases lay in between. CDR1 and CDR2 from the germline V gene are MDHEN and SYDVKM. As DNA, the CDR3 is TGTGCCAGCAGCCTTATGCTTCTTCCGGGCGGCCGGGGGGGATCACCCCTCCACTTT. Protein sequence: CASSLMLLPGGRGGSPLHF.

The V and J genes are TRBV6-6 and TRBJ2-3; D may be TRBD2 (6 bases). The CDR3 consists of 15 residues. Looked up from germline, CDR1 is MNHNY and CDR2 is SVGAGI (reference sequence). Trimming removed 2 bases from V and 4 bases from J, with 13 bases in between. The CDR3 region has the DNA TGTGCCAGCAGTTACGACGGGAGTAGGGCAGATACGCAGTATTTT. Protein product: CASSYDGSRADTQYF.

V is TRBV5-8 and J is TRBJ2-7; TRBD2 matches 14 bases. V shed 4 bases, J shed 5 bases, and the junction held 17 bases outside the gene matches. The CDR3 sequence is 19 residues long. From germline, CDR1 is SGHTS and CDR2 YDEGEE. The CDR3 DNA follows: TGTGCCAGCAGCCCCGGGACTAGCGGGAGTATAGTATATCGGGACGAGCAGTACTTC. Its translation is CASSPGTSGSIVYRDEQYF.

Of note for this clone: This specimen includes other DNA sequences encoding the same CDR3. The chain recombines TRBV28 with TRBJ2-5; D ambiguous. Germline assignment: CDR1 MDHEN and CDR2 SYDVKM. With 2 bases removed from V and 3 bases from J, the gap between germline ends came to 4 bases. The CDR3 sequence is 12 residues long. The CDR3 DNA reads TGTGCCAGCAGTTTAGTGAAAGAGACCCAGTACTTC. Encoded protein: CASSLVKETQYF.

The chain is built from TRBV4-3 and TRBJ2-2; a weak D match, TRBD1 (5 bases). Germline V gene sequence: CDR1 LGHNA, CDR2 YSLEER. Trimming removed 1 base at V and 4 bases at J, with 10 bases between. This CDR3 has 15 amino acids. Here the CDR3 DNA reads TGCGCCAGCAGCCAAGGTAGCCAGGGCACCGGGGAGCTGTTTTTT. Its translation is CASSQGSQGTGELFF.

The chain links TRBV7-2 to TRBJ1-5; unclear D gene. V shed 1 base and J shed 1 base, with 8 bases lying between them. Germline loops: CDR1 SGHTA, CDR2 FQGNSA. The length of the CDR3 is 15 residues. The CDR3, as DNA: TGTGCCAGCAGCTTAGATCGAGGCAGCAATCAGCCCCAGCATTTT. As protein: CASSLDRGSNQPQHF.

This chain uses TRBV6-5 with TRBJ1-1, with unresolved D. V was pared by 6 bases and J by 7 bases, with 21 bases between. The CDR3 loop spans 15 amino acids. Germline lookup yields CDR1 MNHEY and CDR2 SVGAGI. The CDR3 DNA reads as TGTGCCAGCAGCTTTACCCTTGTAGCGAGGGTTGAAGCTTTCTTT. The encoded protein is CASSFTLVARVEAFF.

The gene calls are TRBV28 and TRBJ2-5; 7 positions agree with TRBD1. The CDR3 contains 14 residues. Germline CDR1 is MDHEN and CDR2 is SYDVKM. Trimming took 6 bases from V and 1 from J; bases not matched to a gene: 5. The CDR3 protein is CASSPRDSQETQYF. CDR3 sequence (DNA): TGTGCCAGCAGCCCCCGGGACAGCCAAGAGACCCAGTACTTC.

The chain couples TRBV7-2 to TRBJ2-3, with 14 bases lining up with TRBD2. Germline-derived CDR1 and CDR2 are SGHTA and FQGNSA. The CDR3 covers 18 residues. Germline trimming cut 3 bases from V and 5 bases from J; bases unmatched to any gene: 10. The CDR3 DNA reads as TGTGCCAGCAGCTTCGGGACTAGCGGGAGAAGGGTGGGAGATACGCAGTATTTT. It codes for CASSFGTSGRRVGDTQYF.

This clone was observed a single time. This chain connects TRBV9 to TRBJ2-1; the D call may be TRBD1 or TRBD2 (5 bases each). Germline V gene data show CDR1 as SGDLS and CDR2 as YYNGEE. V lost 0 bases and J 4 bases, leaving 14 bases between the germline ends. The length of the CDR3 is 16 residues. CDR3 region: CASSVAGTGSYNEQFF. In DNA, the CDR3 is TGTGCCAGCAGCGTAGCTGGGACGGGGAGTTACAATGAGCAGTTCTTC.

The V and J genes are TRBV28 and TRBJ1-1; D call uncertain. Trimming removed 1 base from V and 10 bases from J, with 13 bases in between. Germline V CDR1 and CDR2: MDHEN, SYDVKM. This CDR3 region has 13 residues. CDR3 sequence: CASSLLSHTGAFF. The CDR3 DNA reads TGTGCCAGCAGTTTATTGAGTCACACGGGAGCTTTCTTT.

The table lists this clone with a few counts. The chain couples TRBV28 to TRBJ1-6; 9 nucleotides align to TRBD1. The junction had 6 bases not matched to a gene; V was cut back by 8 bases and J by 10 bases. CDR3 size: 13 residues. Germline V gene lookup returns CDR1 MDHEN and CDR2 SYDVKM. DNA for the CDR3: TGTGCCAGCCGGGGGACAGGGATATCACCCCTCCACTTT. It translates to CASRGTGISPLHF.

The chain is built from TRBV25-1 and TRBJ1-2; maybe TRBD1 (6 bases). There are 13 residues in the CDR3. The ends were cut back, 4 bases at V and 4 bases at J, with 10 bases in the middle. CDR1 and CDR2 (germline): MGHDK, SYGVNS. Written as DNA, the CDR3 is TGTGCCAGCAGTGGTTCAGGGGTCTATGGCTACACCTTC. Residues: CASSGSGVYGYTF.

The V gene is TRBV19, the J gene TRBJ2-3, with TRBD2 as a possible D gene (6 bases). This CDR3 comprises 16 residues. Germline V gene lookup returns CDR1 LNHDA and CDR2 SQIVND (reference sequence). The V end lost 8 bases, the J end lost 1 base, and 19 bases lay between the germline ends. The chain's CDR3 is CASAPEGLLGTDTQYF. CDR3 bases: TGTGCCAGTGCTCCGGAGGGGCTGCTGGGCACAGATACGCAGTATTTT.

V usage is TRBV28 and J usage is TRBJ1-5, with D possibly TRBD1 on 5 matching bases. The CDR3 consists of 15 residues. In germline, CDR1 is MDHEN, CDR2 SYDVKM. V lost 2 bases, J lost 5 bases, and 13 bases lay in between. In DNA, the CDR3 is TGTGCCAGCAGTTTAACCCAGGGCCCCGATCAGCCCCAGCATTTT. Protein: CASSLTQGPDQPQHF.

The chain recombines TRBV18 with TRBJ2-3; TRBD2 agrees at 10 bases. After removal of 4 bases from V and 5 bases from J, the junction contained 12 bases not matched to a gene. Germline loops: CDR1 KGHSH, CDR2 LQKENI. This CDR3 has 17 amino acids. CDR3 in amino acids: CASSRSTASGSQDTQYF. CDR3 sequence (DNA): TGTGCCAGCTCACGATCCACGGCTAGCGGGAGTCAAGATACGCAGTATTTT.

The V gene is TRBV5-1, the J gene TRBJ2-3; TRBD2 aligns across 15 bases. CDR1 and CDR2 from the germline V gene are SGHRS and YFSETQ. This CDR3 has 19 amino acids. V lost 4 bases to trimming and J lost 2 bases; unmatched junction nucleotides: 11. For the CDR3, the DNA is TGCGCCAGCAGCCTACGATGGACTAGCGGGAGGGGTGACACAGATACGCAGTATTTT. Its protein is CASSLRWTSGRGDTDTQYF.

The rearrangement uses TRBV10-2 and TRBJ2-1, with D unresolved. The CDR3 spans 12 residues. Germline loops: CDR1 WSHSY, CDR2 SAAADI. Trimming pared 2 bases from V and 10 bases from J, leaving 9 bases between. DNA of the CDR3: TGCGCCAGCAGTGAGCCAGCCAGAGAGCAGTTCTTC. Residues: CASSEPAREQFF.

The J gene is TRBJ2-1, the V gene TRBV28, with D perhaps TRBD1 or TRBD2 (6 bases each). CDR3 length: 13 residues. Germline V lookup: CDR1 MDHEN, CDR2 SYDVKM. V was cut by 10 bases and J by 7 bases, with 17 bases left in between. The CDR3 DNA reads TGTGCCACCGGGGGCGGGAAACGGAATGAGCAGTTCTTC. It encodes CATGGGKRNEQFF.

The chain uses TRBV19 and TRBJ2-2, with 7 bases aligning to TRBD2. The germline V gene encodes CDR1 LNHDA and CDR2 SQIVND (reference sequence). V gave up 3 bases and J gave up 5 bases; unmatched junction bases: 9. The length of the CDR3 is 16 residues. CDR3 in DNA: TGTGCCAGTAGTATGGTAACGGGAGGCAATACCGGGGAGCTGTTTTTT. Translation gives CASSMVTGGNTGELFF.

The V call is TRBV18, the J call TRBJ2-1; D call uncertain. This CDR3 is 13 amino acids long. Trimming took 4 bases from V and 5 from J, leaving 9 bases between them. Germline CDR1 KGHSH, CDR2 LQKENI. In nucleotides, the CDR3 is TGTGCCAGCTCACTATCCCAGAACAATGAGCAGTTCTTC. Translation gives CASSLSQNNEQFF.

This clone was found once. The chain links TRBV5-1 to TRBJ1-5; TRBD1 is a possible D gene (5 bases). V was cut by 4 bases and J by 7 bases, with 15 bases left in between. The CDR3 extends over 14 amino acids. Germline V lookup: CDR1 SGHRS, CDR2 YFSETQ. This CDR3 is CASSPGPRGQPQHF. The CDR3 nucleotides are TGCGCCAGCAGCCCGGGCCCCCGGGGGCAGCCCCAGCATTTT.

This CDR3 is CAISESWEGNTGELFF. The CDR3 DNA reads as TGTGCCATCAGTGAGTCGTGGGAGGGAAACACCGGGGAGCTGTTTTTT. The rearrangement links TRBV10-3 to TRBJ2-2; 7 nucleotides match TRBD2. The V and J ends lost 0 bases and 2 bases, in that order; junction bases with no gene match: 3. CDR1 ENHRY and CDR2 SYGVKD come from the germline V gene. The CDR3 is made up of 16 amino acids.

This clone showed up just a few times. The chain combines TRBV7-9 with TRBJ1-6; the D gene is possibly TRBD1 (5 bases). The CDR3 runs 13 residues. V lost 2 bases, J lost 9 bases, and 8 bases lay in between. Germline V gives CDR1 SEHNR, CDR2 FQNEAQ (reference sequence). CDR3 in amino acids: CASSLQGGSPLHF. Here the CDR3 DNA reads TGTGCCAGCAGCTTACAGGGTGGTTCACCCCTCCACTTT.

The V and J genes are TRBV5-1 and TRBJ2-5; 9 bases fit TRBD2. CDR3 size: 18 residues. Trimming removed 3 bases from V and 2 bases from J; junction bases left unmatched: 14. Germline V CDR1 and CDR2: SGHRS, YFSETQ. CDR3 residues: CASSSPPSGKGGQETQYF. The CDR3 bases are TGCGCCAGCAGCTCGCCGCCTAGCGGGAAGGGGGGACAAGAGACCCAGTACTTC.

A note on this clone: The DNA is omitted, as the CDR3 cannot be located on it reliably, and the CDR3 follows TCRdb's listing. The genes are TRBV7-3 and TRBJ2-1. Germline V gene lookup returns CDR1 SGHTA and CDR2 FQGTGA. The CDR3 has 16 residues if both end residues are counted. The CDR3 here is CASSLTGPDFGNEQFF.

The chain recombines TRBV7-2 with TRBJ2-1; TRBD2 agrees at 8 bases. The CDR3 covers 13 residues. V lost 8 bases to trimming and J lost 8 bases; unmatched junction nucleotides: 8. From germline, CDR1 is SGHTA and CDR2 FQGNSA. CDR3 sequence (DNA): TGTGCCAGCCCCCCGGGGGGGGTTGATGAGCAGTTCTTC. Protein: CASPPGGVDEQFF.